The clone carrying this TCR beta chain was observed at least ten times. The antigen remains undetermined. The 5'RACE template-switching step produced TCR cDNA and added a universal primer site and UMIs. TCRdb reanalysed the 5' RACE reads using MiXCR and keeps one entry per CDR3 protein. The sample yields a few hundred thousand distinct CDR3 sequences, 6.5% to 7.5% seen once. This entry is derived from a study of T cells after yellow fever vaccination. Across the study: Where fractions had low cell numbers, libraries were prepared from them with the SMART-Seq v4 Ultra Low Input RNA kit. The study, taken as a whole, reports: Post-booster reappearance was seen for most primary-vaccination clones (around 96% CD4, around 91% CD8). Contamination of FACS-sorted repertoires by abundant clonotypes from the bulk population could occur.

V lost 4 bases to trimming and J lost 3 bases; unmatched junction nucleotides: 11. The CDR3 sequence is 18 residues long. CDR1 LGHNA and CDR2 YSLEER come from the germline V gene. This clonotype was obtained from a man aged 30-40 years who received the YFV17D yellow fever vaccine. The input for sequencing was CD4+ T cells sorted from PBMCs, taken on the day of the yellow fever booster vaccination. The chain carries TRBV4-3 and TRBJ1-4; 10 bases map to TRBD1. The DNA of the CDR3 is TGCGCCAGCAGCCGGCGCCCCGACAGGGGGCCCCCTAATGAAAAACTGTTTTTT. This codes for CASSRRPDRGPPNEKLFF.